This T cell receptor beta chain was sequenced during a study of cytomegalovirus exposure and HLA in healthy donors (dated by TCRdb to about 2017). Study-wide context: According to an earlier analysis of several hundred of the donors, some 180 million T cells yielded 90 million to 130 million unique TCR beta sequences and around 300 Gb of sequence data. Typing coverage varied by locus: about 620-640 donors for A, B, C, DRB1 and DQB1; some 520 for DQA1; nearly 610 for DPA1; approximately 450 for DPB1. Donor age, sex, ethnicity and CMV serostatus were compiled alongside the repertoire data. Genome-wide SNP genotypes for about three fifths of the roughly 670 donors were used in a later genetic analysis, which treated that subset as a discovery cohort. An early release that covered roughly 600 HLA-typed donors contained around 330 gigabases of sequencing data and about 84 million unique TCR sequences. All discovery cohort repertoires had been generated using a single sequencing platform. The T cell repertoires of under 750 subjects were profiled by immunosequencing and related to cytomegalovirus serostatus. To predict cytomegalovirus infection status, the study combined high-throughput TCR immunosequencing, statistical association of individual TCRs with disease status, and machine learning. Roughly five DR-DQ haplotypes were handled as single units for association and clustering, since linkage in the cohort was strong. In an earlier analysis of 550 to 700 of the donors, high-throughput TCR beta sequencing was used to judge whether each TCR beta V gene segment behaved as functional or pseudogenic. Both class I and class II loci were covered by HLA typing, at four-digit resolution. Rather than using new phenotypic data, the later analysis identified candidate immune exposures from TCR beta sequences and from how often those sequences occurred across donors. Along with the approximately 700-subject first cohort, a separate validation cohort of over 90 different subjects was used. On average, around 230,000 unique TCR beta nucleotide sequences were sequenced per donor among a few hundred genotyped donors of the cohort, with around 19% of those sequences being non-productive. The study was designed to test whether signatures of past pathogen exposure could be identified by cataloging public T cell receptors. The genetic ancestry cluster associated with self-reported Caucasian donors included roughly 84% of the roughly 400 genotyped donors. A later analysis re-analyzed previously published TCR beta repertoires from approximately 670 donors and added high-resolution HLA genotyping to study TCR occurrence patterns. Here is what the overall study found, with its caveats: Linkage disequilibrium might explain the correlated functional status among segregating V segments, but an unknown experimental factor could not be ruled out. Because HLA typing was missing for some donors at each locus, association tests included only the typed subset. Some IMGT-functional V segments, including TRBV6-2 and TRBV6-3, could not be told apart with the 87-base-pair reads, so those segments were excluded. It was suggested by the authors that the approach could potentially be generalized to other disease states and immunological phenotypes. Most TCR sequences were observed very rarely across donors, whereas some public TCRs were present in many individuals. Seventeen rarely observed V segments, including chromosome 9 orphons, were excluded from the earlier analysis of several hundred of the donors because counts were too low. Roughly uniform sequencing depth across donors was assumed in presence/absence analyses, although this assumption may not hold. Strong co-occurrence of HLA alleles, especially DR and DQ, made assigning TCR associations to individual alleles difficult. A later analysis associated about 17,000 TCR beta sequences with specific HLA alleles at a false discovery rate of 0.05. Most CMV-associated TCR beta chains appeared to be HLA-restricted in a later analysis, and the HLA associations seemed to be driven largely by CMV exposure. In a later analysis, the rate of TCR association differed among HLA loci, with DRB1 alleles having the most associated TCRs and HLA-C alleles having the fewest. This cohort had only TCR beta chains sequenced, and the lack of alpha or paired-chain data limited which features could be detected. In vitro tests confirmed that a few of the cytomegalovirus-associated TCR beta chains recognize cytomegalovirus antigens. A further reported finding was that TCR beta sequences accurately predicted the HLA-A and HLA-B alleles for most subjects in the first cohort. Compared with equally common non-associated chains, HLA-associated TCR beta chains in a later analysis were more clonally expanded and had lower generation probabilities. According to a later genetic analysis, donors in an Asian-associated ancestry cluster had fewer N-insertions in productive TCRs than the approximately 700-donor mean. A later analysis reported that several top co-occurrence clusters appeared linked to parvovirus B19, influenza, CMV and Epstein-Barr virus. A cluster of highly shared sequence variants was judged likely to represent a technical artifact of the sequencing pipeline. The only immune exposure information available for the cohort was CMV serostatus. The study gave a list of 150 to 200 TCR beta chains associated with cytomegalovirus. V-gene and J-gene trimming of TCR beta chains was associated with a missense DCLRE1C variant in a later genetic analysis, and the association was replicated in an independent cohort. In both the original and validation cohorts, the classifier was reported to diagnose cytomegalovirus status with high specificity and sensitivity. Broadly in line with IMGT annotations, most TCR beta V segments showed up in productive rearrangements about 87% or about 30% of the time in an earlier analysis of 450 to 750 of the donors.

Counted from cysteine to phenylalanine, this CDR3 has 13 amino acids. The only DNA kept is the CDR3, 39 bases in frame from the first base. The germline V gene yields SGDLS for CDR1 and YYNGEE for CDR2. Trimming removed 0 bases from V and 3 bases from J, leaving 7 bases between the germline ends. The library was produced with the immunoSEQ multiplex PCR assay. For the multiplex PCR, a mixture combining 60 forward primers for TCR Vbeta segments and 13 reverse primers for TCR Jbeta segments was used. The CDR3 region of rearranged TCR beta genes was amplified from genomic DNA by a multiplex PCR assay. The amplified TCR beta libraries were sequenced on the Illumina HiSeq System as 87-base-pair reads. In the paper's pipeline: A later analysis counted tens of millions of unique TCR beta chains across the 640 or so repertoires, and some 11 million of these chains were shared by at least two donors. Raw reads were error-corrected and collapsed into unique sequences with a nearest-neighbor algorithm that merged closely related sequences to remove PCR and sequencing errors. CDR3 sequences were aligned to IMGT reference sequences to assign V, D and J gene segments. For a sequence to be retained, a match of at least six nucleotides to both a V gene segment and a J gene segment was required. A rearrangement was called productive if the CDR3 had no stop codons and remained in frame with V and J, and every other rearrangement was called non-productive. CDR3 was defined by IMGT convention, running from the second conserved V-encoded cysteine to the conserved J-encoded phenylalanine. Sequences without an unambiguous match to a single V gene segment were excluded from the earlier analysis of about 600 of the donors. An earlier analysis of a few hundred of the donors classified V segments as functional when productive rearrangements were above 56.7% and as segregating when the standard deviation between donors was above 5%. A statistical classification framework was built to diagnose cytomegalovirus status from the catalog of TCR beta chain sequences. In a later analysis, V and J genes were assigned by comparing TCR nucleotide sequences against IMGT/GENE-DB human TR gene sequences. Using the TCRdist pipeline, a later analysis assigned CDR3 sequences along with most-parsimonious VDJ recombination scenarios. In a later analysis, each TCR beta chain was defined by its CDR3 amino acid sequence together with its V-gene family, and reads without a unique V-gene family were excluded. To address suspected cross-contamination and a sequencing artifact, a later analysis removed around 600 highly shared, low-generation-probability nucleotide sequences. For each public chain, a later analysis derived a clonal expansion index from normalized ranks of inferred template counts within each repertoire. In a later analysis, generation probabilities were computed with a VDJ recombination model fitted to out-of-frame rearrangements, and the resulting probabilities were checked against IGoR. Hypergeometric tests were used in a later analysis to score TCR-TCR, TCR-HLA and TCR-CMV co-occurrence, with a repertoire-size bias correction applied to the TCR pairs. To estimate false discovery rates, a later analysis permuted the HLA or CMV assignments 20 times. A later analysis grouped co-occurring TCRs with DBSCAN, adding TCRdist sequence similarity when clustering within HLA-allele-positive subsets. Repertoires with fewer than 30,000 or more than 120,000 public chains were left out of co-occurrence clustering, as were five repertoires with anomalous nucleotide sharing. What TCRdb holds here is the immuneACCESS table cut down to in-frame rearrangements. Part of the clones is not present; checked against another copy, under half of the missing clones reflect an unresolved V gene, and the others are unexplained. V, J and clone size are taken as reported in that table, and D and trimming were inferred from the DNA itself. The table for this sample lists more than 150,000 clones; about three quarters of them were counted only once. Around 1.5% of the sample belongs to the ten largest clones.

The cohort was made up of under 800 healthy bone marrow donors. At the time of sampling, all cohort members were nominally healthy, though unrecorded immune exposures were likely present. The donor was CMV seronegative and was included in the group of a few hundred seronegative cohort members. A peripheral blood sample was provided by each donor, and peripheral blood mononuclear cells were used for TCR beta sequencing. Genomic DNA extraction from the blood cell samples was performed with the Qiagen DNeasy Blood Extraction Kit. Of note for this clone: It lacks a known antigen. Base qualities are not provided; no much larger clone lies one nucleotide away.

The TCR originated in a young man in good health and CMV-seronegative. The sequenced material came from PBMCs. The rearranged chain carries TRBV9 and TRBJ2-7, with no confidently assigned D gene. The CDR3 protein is CASSVVSYYEQYF. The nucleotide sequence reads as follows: TGTGCCAGCAGCGTAGTATCCTACTACGAGCAGTACTTC.